The clone carrying this T cell receptor beta chain has a handful of counts. The source of the sample is a study of CD8+ T cells in alopecia areata. Reverse transcription of extracted RNA yielded cDNA, which provided the sequencing template. The table came from immunoSEQ multiplex PCR; TCRdb's copy has only in-frame clones and leaves some out. There are 120,000 or so clones in the sample; around 50% occur only once, and 8% to 11% lies in the top ten. Sequencing used NKG2D-low CD8+ T cells sorted from blood. This clonotype was sampled from a human donor with alopecia areata.

Here the CDR3 DNA reads TGTGCCAGCAGCTTAGTAGGGGGCCGGGGCACAGATACGCAGTATTTT. This translates into CASSLVGGRGTDTQYF. The chain joins TRBV7-6 to TRBJ2-3; 7 bases are a match to TRBD1. The CDR3 length is 16 residues. Germline loops: CDR1 SGHVS, CDR2 FNYEAQ. Unmatched junction bases numbered 5, after V lost 1 base and J lost 1 base.